The 28 T cell receptor beta chains below all came from one sample that was sequenced in a study of CD8+ T cells in alopecia areata. Sequencing relied on a cDNA template that was reverse transcribed from extracted RNA. The table came from immunoSEQ multiplex PCR; TCRdb's copy has only in-frame clones and leaves some out. The sample holds approximately 89,000 clones, roughly half seen once. What was sequenced was NKG2D-high CD8+ T cells sorted from blood. These receptors originate from a human donor with alopecia areata.

This clone was detected only a few times. The chain combines TRBV7-9 with TRBJ2-5; TRBD2 aligns across 8 bases. Germline CDR1 reads SEHNR; CDR2 reads FQNEAQ (reference sequence). The V gene end was trimmed by 5 bases and the J gene end by 1 base; junction bases not matched to a gene: 6. The CDR3 totals 15 residues. The CDR3 protein is CASSRRGALQETQYF. The CDR3 DNA sequence: TGTGCCAGCAGCCGGCGGGGGGCCCTCCAAGAGACCCAGTACTTC.

The chain recombines TRBV25-1 with TRBJ1-1; a possible D gene is TRBD1 (5 bases). In germline, CDR1 is MGHDK, CDR2 SYGVNS. Deletions cut 1 base from V and 8 bases from J, with 14 bases between. CDR3 length equals 14 residues. The CDR3 protein is CASSEWGETLEAFF. In nucleotides, the CDR3 is TGTGCCAGCAGTGAATGGGGGGAGACCCTCGAAGCTTTCTTT.

A note on this clone: This sample also contains other DNA sequences that code for the same CDR3. The rearrangement links TRBV27 to TRBJ2-7; perhaps TRBD1 as D (5 bases). The CDR3 spans 14 residues. Trimming left V 8 bases short and J 2 bases short, with 16 bases between. Germline values: CDR1 MNHEY, CDR2 SMNVEV (reference sequence). This CDR3 is CASSSGQGPYEQYF. CDR3 nucleotides: TGTGCCAGCTCCTCAGGTCAGGGTCCCTACGAGCAGTACTTC.

The V and J genes are TRBV7-9 and TRBJ2-5; 9 bases fit TRBD2. The length of the CDR3 is 16 residues. Looked up from germline, CDR1 is SEHNR and CDR2 is FQNEAQ (reference sequence). Losses at the gene ends were 5 bases for V and 0 bases for J; bases not matched to a gene: 7. CDR3 bases: TGTGCCAGCAGCCAACAGACTAGCGGAGACCAAGAGACCCAGTACTTC. Residues: CASSQQTSGDQETQYF.

This clone was recorded at least ten times. The V and J genes are TRBV27 and TRBJ1-1; D is possibly TRBD1 (5 bases). V lost 3 bases and J 7 bases, leaving 9 bases between the germline ends. Germline CDR1 is MNHEY and CDR2 is SMNVEV (reference sequence). The CDR3 spans 12 residues. The CDR3 nucleotides read TGTGCCAGCAGTTTTTTCGGGGGTGAAGCTTTCTTT. It codes for CASSFFGGEAFF.

This clone was picked up a small number of times. CDR3 region: CSVESQTESYGYTF. The CDR3 region has the DNA TGCAGCGTTGAGAGTCAGACCGAATCCTATGGCTACACCTTC. The J gene is TRBJ1-2, the V gene TRBV29-1, with D uncertain. The germline CDR1 and CDR2 sequences are SQVTM and ANQGSEA. V gave up 3 bases and J gave up 4 bases, with 15 bases separating them. The CDR3 loop spans 14 amino acids.

This clone was seen a single time. This sequence joins TRBV4-2 and TRBJ1-2; possible D gene TRBD1, 6 bases. Germline V lookup: CDR1 LGHNA, CDR2 YNFKEQ. V shed 1 base and J shed 8 bases, with 8 bases lying between them. CDR3 size: 12 residues. The CDR3 spells CASSQAGGGYTF. The CDR3 bases are TGTGCCAGCAGCCAAGCCGGGGGCGGCTACACCTTC.

This clone was detected only a few times. This chain connects TRBV13 to TRBJ2-5; D remains ambiguous. Germline-derived CDR1 and CDR2 are PRHDT and FYEKMQ (reference sequence). Trimming stripped 2 bases from V and 3 bases from J, with 7 bases between. CDR3 length equals 13 residues. The CDR3: CASSLRAEETQYF. CDR3 coding DNA: TGTGCCAGCAGCTTACGGGCGGAAGAGACCCAGTACTTC.

The chain couples TRBV5-1 to TRBJ2-7; D is possibly TRBD1 (5 bases). This CDR3 has 13 residues. Germline CDR1 and CDR2: SGHRS and YFSETQ. Trimming cost V 7 bases and J 8 bases, with 19 bases left between them. CDR3 DNA sequence: TGCGCCAGCCGCAACTATCACAGGAATAAGCAGTACTTC. Amino acids: CASRNYHRNKQYF.

On this clone itself: The sample contains more than one DNA sequence encoding this CDR3. The chain couples TRBV7-9 to TRBJ1-2; no definite D call. From germline, CDR1 is SEHNR and CDR2 FQNEAQ (reference sequence). The germline V and J ends were trimmed by 1 base and 5 bases, with 2 bases remaining between them. The length of the CDR3 is 11 residues. CDR3 loop: CASSLDYGYTF. The CDR3 nucleotides are TGTGCCAGCAGCTTAGATTATGGCTACACCTTC.

This chain uses TRBV9 with TRBJ2-7; TRBD2 agrees at 9 bases. The CDR3 extends over 15 amino acids. Germline V gene data show CDR1 as SGDLS and CDR2 as YYNGEE. The V and J ends lost 4 bases and 2 bases, in that order; junction bases with no gene match: 7. The DNA for the CDR3 is TGTGCCAGCAGCATTAATAGCGGGGGTCCCTACGAGCAGTACTTC. This gives the protein CASSINSGGPYEQYF. The whole variable domain, filled in from reference TRBV9 and TRBJ2-7, reads DSGVTQTPKHLITATGQRVTLRCSPRSGDLSVYWYQQSLDQGLQFLIQYYNGEERAKGNILERFSAQQFPDLHSELNLSSLELGDSALYFCASSINSGGPYEQYFGPGTRLTVT.

This clone was counted a few times. The CDR3 DNA is TGCAGCGTTGAGTTTGACATCCCCTACGAGCAGTACTTC. The encoded protein is CSVEFDIPYEQYF. This sequence joins TRBV29-1 and TRBJ2-7; D ambiguous. Per the germline V gene, CDR1 is SQVTM and CDR2 is ANQGSEA. The CDR3 loop spans 13 amino acids. V was clipped by 3 bases and J by 2 bases, with 11 bases between them.

V and J are TRBV29-1 and TRBJ2-5; D is possibly TRBD2 (6 bases). Trimming removed 3 bases from V and 5 bases from J, with 16 bases in between. This CDR3 spans 14 amino acids. From germline, CDR1 is SQVTM and CDR2 ANQGSEA. CDR3: CSVEGGWRSETQYF. The CDR3 DNA reads as TGCAGCGTTGAGGGAGGATGGCGATCGGAGACCCAGTACTTC.

The chain employs TRBV7-8 and TRBJ2-7; either TRBD1 or TRBD2 may fit D (5 bases each). V lost 8 bases and J lost 1, with 9 bases in between. Per germline, CDR1 SGHVS and CDR2 FQNEAQ. CDR3 length equals 12 residues. CDR3 sequence: CASGTDSYEQYF. The CDR3 bases are TGTGCCAGCGGGACGGATTCCTACGAGCAGTACTTC.

The chain is built from TRBV30 and TRBJ2-7; the D gene could be TRBD1 or TRBD2 (5 bases each). The CDR3 length is 13 residues. V shed 5 bases and J shed 0 bases, with 11 bases lying between them. The germline gives CDR1 GTSNPN, CDR2 SVGIG (reference sequence). As DNA, the CDR3 is TGTGCCTGGGGTAGGGACGGCTCCTACGAGCAGTACTTC. Translating gives CAWGRDGSYEQYF.

This clone was observed once. This chain connects TRBV27 to TRBJ2-1, with TRBD2 identical over 11 bases. The V segment lost 6 bases and the J segment 4 bases; nucleotides outside the gene matches: 2. From germline, CDR1 is MNHEY and CDR2 SMNVEV (reference sequence). This CDR3 is built from 14 residues. CDR3 DNA: TGTGCCAGCAGATCTAGCGGGGGGTACAATGAGCAGTTCTTC. It encodes CASRSSGGYNEQFF.

V is TRBV18 and J is TRBJ2-3; no definite D call. Germline CDR1 reads KGHSH; CDR2 reads LQKENI. The CDR3 has 10 amino acids. Trimming pared 5 bases from V and 4 bases from J, leaving 1 base between. CDR3 loop: CASSSDTQYF. The CDR3 DNA is TGTGCCAGCTCATCAGATACGCAGTATTTT.

This sequence joins TRBV30 and TRBJ2-3; D call uncertain. This CDR3 has 10 amino acids. Trimming shortened V by 5 bases and J by 6 bases, and 6 bases separated the two germline ends. CDR1 is GTSNPN, CDR2 SVGIG, per germline (reference sequence). The CDR3 is CAWSWDTQYF. CDR3 bases: TGTGCCTGGTCGTGGGATACGCAGTATTTT.

The chain combines TRBV27 with TRBJ2-1; D not certain. Germline loops: CDR1 MNHEY, CDR2 SMNVEV (reference sequence). Trimming shortened V by 2 bases and J by 7 bases, and 12 bases separated the two germline ends. CDR3 size: 14 residues. The CDR3 loop is CASSLRAFGNEQFF. Here the CDR3 DNA reads TGTGCCAGCAGTTTAAGGGCTTTTGGGAATGAGCAGTTCTTC.

This chain uses TRBV4-1 with TRBJ1-5; D is uncertain. The CDR3 consists of 13 residues. Germline V CDR1 and CDR2: MGHRA, YSYEKL. V was trimmed by 4 bases and J by 5 bases, leaving 9 bases between them. CDR3 region: CASSPQRDQPQHF. Written as DNA, the CDR3 is TGCGCCAGCAGCCCACAAAGGGATCAGCCCCAGCATTTT.

This chain uses TRBV6-6 with TRBJ1-1; no reliable D call. Per the germline V gene, CDR1 is MNHNY and CDR2 is SVGAGI (reference sequence). The CDR3 runs 11 residues. V was clipped by 8 bases and J by 4 bases, with 8 bases between them. The CDR3 loop is CASSSGTEAFF. The CDR3, as DNA: TGTGCCAGCTCCTCCGGCACTGAAGCTTTCTTT.

The V and J genes are TRBV27 and TRBJ1-1; D remains ambiguous. Trimming shortened V by 8 bases and J by 1 base, and 5 bases separated the two germline ends. This CDR3 contains 11 residues. In germline, CDR1 is MNHEY, CDR2 SMNVEV (reference sequence). The CDR3 spells CASGANTEAFF. CDR3 nucleotide sequence: TGTGCCAGCGGCGCGAACACTGAAGCTTTCTTT.

V gene TRBV9 combines with J gene TRBJ2-5, with unresolved D. Germline-derived CDR1 and CDR2 are SGDLS and YYNGEE. V shed 4 bases and J shed 5 bases, with 15 bases lying between them. CDR3 length: 14 amino acids. DNA of the CDR3: TGTGCCAGCAGCCCCCCTGTGGCAGCGGAGACCCAGTACTTC. The encoded protein is CASSPPVAAETQYF.

The chain combines TRBV11-2 with TRBJ2-3; no clear D gene. V was pared by 6 bases and J by 6 bases, with 16 bases between. This CDR3 contains 14 residues. Germline assignment: CDR1 SGHAT and CDR2 FQNNGV. The CDR3 DNA follows: TGTGCCAGCAGTCAATCCCTTCGTCCTGATACGCAGTATTTT. It encodes CASSQSLRPDTQYF.

This clone turned up a few times. V gene TRBV28 combines with J gene TRBJ2-5; D possibly corresponds to TRBD2 (5 bases). V was cut by 3 bases and J by 3 bases, with 8 bases left in between. Germline loops: CDR1 MDHEN, CDR2 SYDVKM. This CDR3 contains 13 residues. In nucleotides, the CDR3 is TGTGCCAGCAGTTTTTCCGGGGAAGAGACCCAGTACTTC. Amino acid sequence: CASSFSGEETQYF.

The chain employs TRBV4-3 and TRBJ2-5; TRBD2 agrees at 7 bases. V lost 0 bases to trimming and J lost 4 bases; unmatched junction nucleotides: 14. The CDR3 loop spans 18 amino acids. The germline CDR1 and CDR2 sequences are LGHNA and YSLEER. The CDR3 sequence: CASSQENLAVPGRETQYF. The CDR3 nucleotides read TGCGCCAGCAGCCAAGAAAATCTAGCGGTACCCGGAAGAGAGACCCAGTACTTC.

The chain is built from TRBV11-2 and TRBJ2-3; perhaps TRBD2 as D (6 bases). CDR1 is SGHAT and CDR2 is FQNNGV in the germline V gene. V gave up 5 bases and J gave up 4 bases, with 13 bases separating them. The CDR3 sequence is 14 residues long. The CDR3 loop is CASSPESGPDTQYF. The CDR3 DNA sequence: TGTGCCAGCAGCCCTGAGAGCGGGCCAGATACGCAGTATTTT.

The chain is built from TRBV4-1 and TRBJ2-5, with D perhaps matching TRBD1 or TRBD2 (5 bases each). The germline CDR1 and CDR2 sequences are MGHRA and YSYEKL. The length of the CDR3 is 13 residues. V was shortened by 8 bases and J by 5 bases, with 15 bases between the two germline ends. CDR3 residues: CASGAGSAETQYF. CDR3 in DNA: TGCGCCAGCGGAGCAGGGAGTGCGGAGACCCAGTACTTC.